The clone carrying this TCR beta chain was picked up one time. These data are taken from a study of cytomegalovirus exposure and HLA in healthy donors. PCR involved 60 Vbeta and 13 Jbeta primers. TCRdb keeps only in-frame clones here, not all; method: immunoSEQ multiplex PCR. The repertoire consists of 120,000 to 150,000 clones, with roughly 87% occurring once and the leading ten covering 5% to 6.5%. The J segment lost 4 bases and the V segment lost 1 base, leaving 11 bases of the junction unmatched. Germline values: CDR1 SGHKS, CDR2 YYEKEE (reference sequence). There are 17 residues in the CDR3. This chain joins TRBV5-5 and TRBJ2-3; TRBD2 matches at 8 bases. This clonotype was sampled from a young man in good health and CMV-seropositive. Specimen: PBMCs. Here the CDR3 reads CASSLQDQAGVADTQYF. Written as DNA, the CDR3 is TGTGCCAGCAGCTTGCAGGACCAAGCGGGAGTAGCAGATACGCAGTATTTT.